This TCR beta chain was recovered during a study of blood T cells in healthy people across ages. Only one count was recorded for this clonotype. Antigen specificity is unknown. The CDR3 consists of 15 residues. Germline values: CDR1 LGHDT, CDR2 YNNKEL (reference sequence). V lost 1 base, J lost 3 bases, and 13 bases lay in between. Alongside a J-beta primer mix, a sample-barcoded 5' primer served in a second PCR lasting about 7 to 12 cycles. Tags on each cDNA molecule came from a template-switch adaptor with 12 random nucleotides. Per sample, CDR3-containing paired-end reads numbered at least 2.5 million. Via MiXCR, TCRdb re-called the 5' RACE reads, giving one row per CDR3 protein. There are about 800,000 distinct CDR3 sequences in the sample; 55% to 75% occur only once, and around 22% lies in the top ten. Overall study results and limits: Unknown donor CMV status possibly confounded expanded clonotype changes.

The chain employs TRBV3-1 and TRBJ2-7, with a possible D match to TRBD1 (6 bases). This TCR was sampled from a man in his thirties or forties in good health. Sequences were obtained from blood. DNA of the CDR3: TGTGCCAGCAGCCAAGCGGGCGGACAGAACTACGAGCAGTACTTC. Protein product: CASSQAGGQNYEQYF.